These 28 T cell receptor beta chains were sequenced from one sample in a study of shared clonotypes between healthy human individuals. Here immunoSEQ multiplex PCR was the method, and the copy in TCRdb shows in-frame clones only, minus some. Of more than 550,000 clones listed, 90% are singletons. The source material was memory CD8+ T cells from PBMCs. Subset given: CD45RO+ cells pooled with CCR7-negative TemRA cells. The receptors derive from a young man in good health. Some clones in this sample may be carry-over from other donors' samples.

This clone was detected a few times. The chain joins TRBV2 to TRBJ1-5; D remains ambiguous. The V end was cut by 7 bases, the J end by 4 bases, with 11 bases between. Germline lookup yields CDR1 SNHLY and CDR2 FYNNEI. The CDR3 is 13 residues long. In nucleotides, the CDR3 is TGTGCCAGCACTGGCGCGGGGAATCAGCCCCAGCATTTT. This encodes CASTGAGNQPQHF.

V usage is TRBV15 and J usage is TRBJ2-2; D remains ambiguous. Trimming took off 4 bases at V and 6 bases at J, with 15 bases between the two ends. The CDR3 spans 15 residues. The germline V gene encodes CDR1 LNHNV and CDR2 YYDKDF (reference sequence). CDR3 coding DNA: TGTGCCACCAGCAAGAGCCTAAATCGGGCCGGGGAGCTGTTTTTT. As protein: CATSKSLNRAGELFF. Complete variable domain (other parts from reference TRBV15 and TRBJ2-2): DAMVIQNPRYQVTQFGKPVTLSCSQTLNHNVMYWYQQKSSQAPKLLFHYYDKDFNNEADTPDNFQSRRPNTSFCFLDIRSPGLGDTAMYLCATSKSLNRAGELFFGEGSRLTVL.

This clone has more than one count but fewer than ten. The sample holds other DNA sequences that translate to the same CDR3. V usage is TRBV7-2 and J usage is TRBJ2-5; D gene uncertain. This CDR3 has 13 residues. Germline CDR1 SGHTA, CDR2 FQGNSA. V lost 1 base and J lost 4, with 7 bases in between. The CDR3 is CASSLGLRETQYF. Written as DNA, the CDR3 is TGTGCCAGCAGCTTAGGTTTAAGAGAGACCCAGTACTTC.

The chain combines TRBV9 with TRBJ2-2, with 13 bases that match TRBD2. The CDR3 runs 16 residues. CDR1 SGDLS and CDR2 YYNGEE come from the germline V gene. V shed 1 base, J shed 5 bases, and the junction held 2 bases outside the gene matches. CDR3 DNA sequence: TGTGCCAGCAGCGTATTGGGACTAGCGGGAACCGGGGAGCTGTTTTTT. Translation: CASSVLGLAGTGELFF.

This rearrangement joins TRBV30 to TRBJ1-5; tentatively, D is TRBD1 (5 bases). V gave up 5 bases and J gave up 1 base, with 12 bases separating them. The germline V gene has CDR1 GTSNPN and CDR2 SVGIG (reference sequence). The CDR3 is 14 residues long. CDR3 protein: CAWGGVLSNQPQHF. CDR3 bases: TGTGCCTGGGGGGGGGTTTTGAGCAATCAGCCCCAGCATTTT.

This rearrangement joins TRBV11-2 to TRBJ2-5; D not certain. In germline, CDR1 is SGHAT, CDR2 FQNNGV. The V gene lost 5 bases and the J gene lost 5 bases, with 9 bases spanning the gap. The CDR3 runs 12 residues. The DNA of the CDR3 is TGTGCCAGCAGCCACCGGTGGGAGACCCAGTACTTC. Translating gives CASSHRWETQYF. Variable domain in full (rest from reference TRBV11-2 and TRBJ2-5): EAGVAQSPRYKIIEKRQSVAFWCNPISGHATLYWYQQILGQGPKLLIQFQNNGVVDDSQLPKDRFSAERLKGVDSTLKIQPAKLEDSAVYLCASSHRWETQYFGPGTRLLVL.

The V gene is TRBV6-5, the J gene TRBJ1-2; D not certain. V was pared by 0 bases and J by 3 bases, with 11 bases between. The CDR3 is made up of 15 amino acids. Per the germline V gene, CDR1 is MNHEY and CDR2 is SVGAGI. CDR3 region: CASSYSSGNHYGYTF. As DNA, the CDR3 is TGTGCCAGCAGTTACTCGTCGGGCAACCACTATGGCTACACCTTC.

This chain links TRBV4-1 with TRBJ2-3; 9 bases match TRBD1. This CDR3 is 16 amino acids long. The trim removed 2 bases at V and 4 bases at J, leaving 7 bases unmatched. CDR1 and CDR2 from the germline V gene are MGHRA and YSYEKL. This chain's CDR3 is CASSQQDRGRADTQYF. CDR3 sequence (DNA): TGCGCCAGCAGCCAACAAGACAGGGGGAGGGCAGATACGCAGTATTTT.

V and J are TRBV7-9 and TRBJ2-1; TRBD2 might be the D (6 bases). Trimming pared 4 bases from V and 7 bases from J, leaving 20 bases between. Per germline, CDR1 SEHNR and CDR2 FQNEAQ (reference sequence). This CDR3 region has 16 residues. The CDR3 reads CASSSAYGGRVNEQFF. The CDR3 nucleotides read TGTGCCAGCAGCTCGGCGTACGGGGGTCGAGTGAATGAGCAGTTCTTC.

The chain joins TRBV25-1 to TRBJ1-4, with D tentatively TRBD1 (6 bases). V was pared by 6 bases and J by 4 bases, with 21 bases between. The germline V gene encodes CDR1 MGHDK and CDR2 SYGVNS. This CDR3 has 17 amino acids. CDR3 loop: CASRQPRLDRDNEKLFF. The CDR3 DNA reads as TGTGCCAGCAGGCAACCCCGACTGGACAGAGATAATGAAAAACTGTTTTTT.

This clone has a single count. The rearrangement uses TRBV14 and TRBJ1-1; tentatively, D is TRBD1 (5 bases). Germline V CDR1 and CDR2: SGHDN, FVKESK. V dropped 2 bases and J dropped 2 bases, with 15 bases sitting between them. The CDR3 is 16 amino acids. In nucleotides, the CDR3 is TGTGCCAGCAGCCAAAAAGGGGCAGGGATCAACACTGAAGCTTTCTTT. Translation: CASSQKGAGINTEAFF.

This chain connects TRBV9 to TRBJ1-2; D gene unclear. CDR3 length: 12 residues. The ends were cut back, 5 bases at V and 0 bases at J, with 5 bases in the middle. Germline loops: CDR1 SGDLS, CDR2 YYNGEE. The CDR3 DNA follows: TGTGCCAGCAGGGCGGCTAACTATGGCTACACCTTC. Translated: CASRAANYGYTF.

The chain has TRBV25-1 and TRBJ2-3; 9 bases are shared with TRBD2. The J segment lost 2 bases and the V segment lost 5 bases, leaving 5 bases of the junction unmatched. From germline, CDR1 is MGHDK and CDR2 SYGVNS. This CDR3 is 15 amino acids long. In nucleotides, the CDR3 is TGTGCCAGCAGTCCGGGACTAGCCTACACAGATACGCAGTATTTT. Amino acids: CASSPGLAYTDTQYF.

The CDR3 loop reads CASSYRGLPGEQYF. CDR3 in DNA: TGTGCCAGCAGTTACCGGGGACTCCCGGGCGAGCAGTACTTC. V and J are TRBV6-5 and TRBJ2-7; weak D call: TRBD2 (6 bases). The CDR3 sequence is 14 residues long. Germline CDR1 and CDR2: MNHEY and SVGAGI. The V gene lost 2 bases and the J gene lost 6 bases, with 14 bases spanning the gap.

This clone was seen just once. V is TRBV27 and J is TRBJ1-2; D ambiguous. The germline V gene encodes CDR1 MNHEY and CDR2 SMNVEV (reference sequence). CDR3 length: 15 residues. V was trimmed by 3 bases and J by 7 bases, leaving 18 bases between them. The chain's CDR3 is CASSLVTDGRSGYTF. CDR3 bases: TGTGCCAGCAGTTTGGTAACAGACGGGCGTAGTGGCTACACCTTC.

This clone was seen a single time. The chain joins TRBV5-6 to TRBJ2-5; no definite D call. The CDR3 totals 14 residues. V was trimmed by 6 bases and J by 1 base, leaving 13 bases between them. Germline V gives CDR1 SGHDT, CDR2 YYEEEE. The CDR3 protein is CASMAGVGQETQYF. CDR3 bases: TGTGCCAGCATGGCCGGAGTGGGCCAAGAGACCCAGTACTTC.

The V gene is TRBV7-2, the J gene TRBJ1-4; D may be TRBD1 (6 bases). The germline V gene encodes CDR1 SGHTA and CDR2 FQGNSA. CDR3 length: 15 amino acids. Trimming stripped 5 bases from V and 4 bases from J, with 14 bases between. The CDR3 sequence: CASSVSQGYNEKLFF. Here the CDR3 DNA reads TGTGCCAGCAGCGTATCCCAGGGGTATAATGAAAAACTGTTTTTT.

The DNA for the CDR3 is TGTGCCAGCAGCTCGCAGATCGACCCCCCTCGGTGGGAGACCCAGTACTTC. It translates to CASSSQIDPPRWETQYF. The chain has TRBV5-5 and TRBJ2-5; D gene unclear. V was shortened by 3 bases and J by 5 bases, with 23 bases between the two germline ends. There are 17 residues in the CDR3. Germline V CDR1 and CDR2: SGHKS, YYEKEE (reference sequence). The complete variable domain, with remaining parts taken from reference TRBV5-5 and TRBJ2-5, reads DAGVTQSPTHLIKTRGQQVTLRCSPISGHKSVSWYQQVLGQGPQFIFQYYEKEERGRGNFPDRFSARQFPNYSSELNVNALLLGDSALYLCASSSQIDPPRWETQYFGPGTRLLVL.

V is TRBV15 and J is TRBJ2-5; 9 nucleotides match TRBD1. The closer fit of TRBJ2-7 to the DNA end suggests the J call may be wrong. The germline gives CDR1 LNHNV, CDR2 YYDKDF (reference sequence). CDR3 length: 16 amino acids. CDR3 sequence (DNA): TGTGCCACCAGCAGTACACGTACAGGGGGCGCGGACGAGCAGTACTTC. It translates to CATSSTRTGGADEQYF.

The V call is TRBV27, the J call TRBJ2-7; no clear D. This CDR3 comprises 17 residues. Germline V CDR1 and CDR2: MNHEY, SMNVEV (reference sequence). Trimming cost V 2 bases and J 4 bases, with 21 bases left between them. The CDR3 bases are TGTGCCAGCAGTTTAGCGGTTCCAAACCTTTACTCGTACGAGCAGTACTTC. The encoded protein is CASSLAVPNLYSYEQYF.

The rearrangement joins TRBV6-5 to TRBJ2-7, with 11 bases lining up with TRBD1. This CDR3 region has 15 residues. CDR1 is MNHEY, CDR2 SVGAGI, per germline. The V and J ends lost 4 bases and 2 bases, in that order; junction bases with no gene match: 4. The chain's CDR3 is CASSLGQGGPYEQYF. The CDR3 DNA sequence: TGTGCCAGCAGTTTGGGACAGGGGGGACCCTACGAGCAGTACTTC.

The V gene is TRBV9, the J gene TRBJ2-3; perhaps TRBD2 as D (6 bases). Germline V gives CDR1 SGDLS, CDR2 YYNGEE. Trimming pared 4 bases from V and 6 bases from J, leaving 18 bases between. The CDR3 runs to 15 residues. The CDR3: CASSPRRGSPDTQYF. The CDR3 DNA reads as TGTGCCAGCAGCCCGCGTCGGGGGTCCCCCGATACGCAGTATTTT.

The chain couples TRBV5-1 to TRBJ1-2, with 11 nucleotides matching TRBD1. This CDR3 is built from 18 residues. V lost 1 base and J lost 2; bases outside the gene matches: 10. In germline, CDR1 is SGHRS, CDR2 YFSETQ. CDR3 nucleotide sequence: TGCGCCAGCAGCTTGTCACAGGACAGGGGGCACATAAACTATGGCTACACCTTC. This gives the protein CASSLSQDRGHINYGYTF.

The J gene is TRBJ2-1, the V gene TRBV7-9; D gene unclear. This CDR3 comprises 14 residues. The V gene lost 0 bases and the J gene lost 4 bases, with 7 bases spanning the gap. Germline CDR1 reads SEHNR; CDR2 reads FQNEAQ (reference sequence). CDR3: CASSLASAYNEQFF. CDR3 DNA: TGTGCCAGCAGCTTAGCCTCAGCATACAATGAGCAGTTCTTC.

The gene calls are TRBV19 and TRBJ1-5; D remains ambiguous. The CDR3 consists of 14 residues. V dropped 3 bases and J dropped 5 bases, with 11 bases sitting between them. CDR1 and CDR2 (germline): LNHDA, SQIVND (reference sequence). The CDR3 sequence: CASSITGSDQPQHF. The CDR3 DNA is TGTGCCAGTAGTATCACGGGAAGCGATCAGCCCCAGCATTTT. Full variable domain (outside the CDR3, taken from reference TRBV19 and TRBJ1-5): DGGITQSPKYLFRKEGQNVTLSCEQNLNHDAMYWYRQDPGQGLRLIYYSQIVNDFQKGDIAEGYSVSREKKESFPLTVTSAQKNPTAFYLCASSITGSDQPQHFGDGTRLSIL.

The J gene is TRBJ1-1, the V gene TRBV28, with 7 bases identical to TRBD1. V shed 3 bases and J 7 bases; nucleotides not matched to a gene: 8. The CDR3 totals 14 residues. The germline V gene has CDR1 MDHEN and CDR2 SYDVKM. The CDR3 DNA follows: TGTGCCAGCAGTTTGGGACAGCAGCCCTTTGAAGCTTTCTTT. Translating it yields CASSLGQQPFEAFF.

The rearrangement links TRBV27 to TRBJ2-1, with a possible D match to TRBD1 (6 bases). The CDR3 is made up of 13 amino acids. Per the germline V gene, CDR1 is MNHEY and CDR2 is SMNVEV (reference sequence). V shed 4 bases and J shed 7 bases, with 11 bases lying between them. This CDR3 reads CASSSGADNEQFF. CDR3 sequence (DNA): TGTGCCAGCAGTTCAGGGGCCGATAATGAGCAGTTCTTC.

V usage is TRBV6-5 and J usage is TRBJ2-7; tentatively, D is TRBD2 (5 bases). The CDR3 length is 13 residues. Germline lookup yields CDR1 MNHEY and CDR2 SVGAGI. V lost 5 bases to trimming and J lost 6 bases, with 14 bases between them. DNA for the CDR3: TGTGCCAGCAGTACTCCGCTGGCGGGCGAGCAGTACTTC. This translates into CASSTPLAGEQYF.